The rows below give T cell receptor beta chains drawn from one sample of a study of blood T cell repertoires in COVID-19. Produced via immunoSEQ multiplex PCR; TCRdb's table is partial and in-frame only. In the table there are more than 200,000 clones, about 79% of which are singletons. Sequences were obtained from peripheral blood. The receptor source for this set is a man at least 80 years old with acute or convalescent COVID-19. CDR3s include the opening cysteine and the closing phenylalanine or tryptophan. Size values are once, few and many counts, or a class for expanded clones, and some rows have none.

j_gene: TRBJ2-3; abundance: -; v_gene: TRBV6-6; CDR3aa: CASSRPGTSGGVTDTQYF
j_gene: TRBJ1-6; abundance: -; v_gene: TRBV18; CDR3aa: CASSPGTGPNSPLHF
j_gene: TRBJ2-3; abundance: -; v_gene: TRBV2; CDR3aa: CASRDLAGITDTQYF
j_gene: TRBJ2-3; abundance: few; v_gene: TRBV7-8; CDR3aa: CASSLARVIRQSSTDTQYF
j_gene: TRBJ1-5; abundance: -; v_gene: TRBV6-5; CDR3aa: CASIVDSTNQPQHF
j_gene: TRBJ2-1; abundance: -; v_gene: TRBV12-3/TRBV12-4; CDR3aa: CASSFGLDEQFF
j_gene: TRBJ1-1; abundance: -; v_gene: TRBV9; CDR3aa: CASTRTPRAQGAGTNTEAFF
j_gene: TRBJ2-5; abundance: -; v_gene: TRBV11-3; CDR3aa: CASSLDTGTGEETQYF
j_gene: TRBJ2-4; abundance: -; v_gene: TRBV5-1; CDR3aa: CASSYGQGGIWYF
j_gene: TRBJ1-6; abundance: few; v_gene: TRBV5-1; CDR3aa: CASSLDQGSSPLHF
j_gene: TRBJ1-1; abundance: -; v_gene: TRBV18; CDR3aa: CASSPLPGNMNTEAFF
j_gene: TRBJ1-4; abundance: -; v_gene: TRBV6-6; CDR3aa: CASSYNGQVNEKLFF
j_gene: TRBJ1-1; abundance: few; v_gene: TRBV10-1; CDR3aa: CASRAEVNTEAFF
j_gene: TRBJ2-1; abundance: -; v_gene: TRBV10-3; CDR3aa: CAIRTSGAYNEQFF
j_gene: TRBJ2-3; abundance: -; v_gene: TRBV4-1; CDR3aa: CASSQVGAGGQTDTQYF
j_gene: TRBJ1-5; abundance: few; v_gene: TRBV24-1; CDR3aa: CATSETGKEQPQHF
j_gene: TRBJ2-7; abundance: -; v_gene: TRBV6-1; CDR3aa: CASSDRDGGRRSSYEQYF
j_gene: TRBJ2-7; abundance: -; v_gene: TRBV30; CDR3aa: CAWRPYRDRVYEQYF
j_gene: TRBJ2-7; abundance: few; v_gene: TRBV6-5; CDR3aa: CASSRTSGATYEQYF
j_gene: TRBJ1-6; abundance: -; v_gene: TRBV3-1/TRBV3-2; CDR3aa: CASSPIPGTDNSPLHF
j_gene: TRBJ1-4; abundance: once; v_gene: TRBV5-5; CDR3aa: CASSSSGGNGEKLFF
j_gene: TRBJ1-3; abundance: -; v_gene: TRBV2; CDR3aa: CASRLGDFSSGNTIYF
j_gene: TRBJ2-1; abundance: -; v_gene: TRBV11-2; CDR3aa: CASSLGSGLAFILNEQFF
j_gene: TRBJ1-5; abundance: -; v_gene: TRBV5-8; CDR3aa: CASSLGQDDQPQHF
j_gene: TRBJ1-2; abundance: -; v_gene: TRBV5-6; CDR3aa: CASSLITGGRGYTF
j_gene: TRBJ1-1; abundance: few; v_gene: TRBV9; CDR3aa: CASSVFGDSLNTEAFF
j_gene: TRBJ1-5; abundance: once; v_gene: TRBV19; CDR3aa: CASSIDGTHQPQHF
j_gene: TRBJ1-1; abundance: -; v_gene: TRBV6-5; CDR3aa: CASSYEGVSTEAFF
j_gene: TRBJ1-6; abundance: -; v_gene: TRBV4-1; CDR3aa: CASSQDGDFSYNSPLHF
j_gene: TRBJ1-5; abundance: -; v_gene: TRBV3-1/TRBV3-2; CDR3aa: CASSLSSLGQGSQPQHF
j_gene: TRBJ1-1; abundance: -; v_gene: TRBV6-2/TRBV6-3; CDR3aa: CASSSVATEAFF
j_gene: TRBJ1-5; abundance: -; v_gene: TRBV28; CDR3aa: CASSPTGIVGNQPQHF
j_gene: TRBJ2-2; abundance: few; v_gene: TRBV5-1; CDR3aa: CASSDLQGASGELFF
j_gene: TRBJ2-1; abundance: -; v_gene: TRBV19; CDR3aa: CASNPGRRTAYNEQFF
j_gene: TRBJ1-1; abundance: -; v_gene: TRBV1; CDR3aa: CTSSRKRGMNTEAFF
j_gene: TRBJ2-7; abundance: once; v_gene: TRBV30; CDR3aa: CAWRNSGTGFEQYF
j_gene: TRBJ2-3; abundance: few; v_gene: TRBV6-2/TRBV6-3; CDR3aa: CASSYSPYYGDTQYF
j_gene: TRBJ2-7; abundance: once; v_gene: TRBV19; CDR3aa: CASSSDRGSRQYF
j_gene: TRBJ2-2; abundance: -; v_gene: TRBV19; CDR3aa: CASRGQVPGELFF
j_gene: TRBJ1-1; abundance: -; v_gene: TRBV7-9; CDR3aa: CASSLGGRRTEAFF
j_gene: TRBJ2-3; abundance: -; v_gene: TRBV10-2; CDR3aa: CAIRGVGTALTDTQYF
j_gene: TRBJ2-7; abundance: -; v_gene: TRBV19; CDR3aa: CATSDGEKYPYEQYF
j_gene: TRBJ1-5; abundance: -; v_gene: TRBV6-1; CDR3aa: CASSEGGNQPQHF
j_gene: TRBJ1-1; abundance: -; v_gene: TRBV6-5; CDR3aa: CASRTRGFSAEAFF
j_gene: TRBJ1-2; abundance: -; v_gene: TRBV11-2; CDR3aa: CASSSGQTGGDYTF
j_gene: TRBJ2-7; abundance: -; v_gene: TRBV28; CDR3aa: CASQNGDSYEQYF
j_gene: TRBJ1-1; abundance: -; v_gene: TRBV18; CDR3aa: CASSLRTGGIIEAFF
j_gene: TRBJ2-1; abundance: -; v_gene: TRBV28; CDR3aa: CASRTLGLWNTEQFF
j_gene: TRBJ1-5; abundance: few; v_gene: TRBV18; CDR3aa: CASSLSDRGNQPQHF
j_gene: TRBJ2-7; abundance: -; v_gene: TRBV12-5; CDR3aa: CASGYPTSADSYEQYF
j_gene: TRBJ2-7; abundance: -; v_gene: TRBV7-2; CDR3aa: CASSLAQGGTYEQYF
j_gene: TRBJ2-7; abundance: -; v_gene: TRBV5-4; CDR3aa: CASSWGTGGTYEQYF
j_gene: TRBJ1-4; abundance: few; v_gene: TRBV28; CDR3aa: CASSLSTGATNEKLFF
j_gene: TRBJ2-1; abundance: -; v_gene: TRBV3-1/TRBV3-2; CDR3aa: CASSRGGVPGIF
j_gene: TRBJ2-7; abundance: once; v_gene: TRBV6-5; CDR3aa: CASRGTSSHEQYF
j_gene: TRBJ1-1; abundance: -; v_gene: TRBV28; CDR3aa: CASTPWQGAAEAFF
j_gene: TRBJ1-6; abundance: -; v_gene: TRBV5-1; CDR3aa: CASSLSGTGTSPLHF
j_gene: TRBJ1-3; abundance: few; v_gene: TRBV3-1/TRBV3-2; CDR3aa: CASSQDWQVNTIYF
j_gene: TRBJ2-3; abundance: few; v_gene: TRBV6-5; CDR3aa: CASSSTVGGTDTQYF
j_gene: TRBJ2-2; abundance: few; v_gene: TRBV12-5; CDR3aa: CASGLGLAGGEELFF